This is a list of T cell receptor beta chains from one sample in a study of T-cell reconstitution after alpha-beta-depleted transplantation in children. MiXCR, applied by TCRdb to the PCR reads, yields one record per CDR3 protein. Here the sample spans approximately 500,000 distinct CDR3 sequences, 27% being singletons. Sample: PBMCs, taken before TCRalphabeta/CD19-depleted stem cell transplant. The receptors shown here come from a boy in the first two years of life with Wiskott-Aldrich syndrome, due to receive a stem cell transplant. Each CDR3 is given with its conserved first and last residue. Each record gives: clone size, V gene, J gene, D gene, CDR3 protein, CDR3 DNA. The D gene is left open where the match is weak. Size tells how often a clone was seen (once, few, many) or the class of an expanded clone, and some rows leave it out.

>-|TRBV5-1|TRBJ2-1|TRBD2
CASSLGGLGHEQFF
TGCGCCAGCAGCTTGGGAGGACTAGGCCATGAGCAGTTCTTC
>few|TRBV20-1|TRBJ2-1|TRBD2
CSALGLAGNNEQFF
TGCAGTGCCCTGGGACTAGCGGGTAACAATGAGCAGTTCTTC
>-|TRBV12-3/TRBV12-4|TRBJ2-1|-
CASSLRDRRPYNEQFF
TGTGCCAGCAGTTTAAGGGACCGACGACCCTACAATGAGCAGTTCTTC
>-|TRBV6-5|TRBJ1-2|-
CASSYSRTDGYTF
TGTGCCAGCAGTTACTCTAGGACGGATGGCTACACCTTC
>-|TRBV29-1|TRBJ2-5|-
CSPVDGQETQYF
TGCAGCCCAGTAGACGGACAAGAGACCCAGTACTTC
>many|TRBV27|TRBJ1-5|-
CASSSRGTLYSNQPQHF
TGTGCCAGCAGTTCCAGGGGTACCCTATATAGCAATCAGCCCCAGCATTTT
>-|TRBV24-1|TRBJ1-1|-
CATRGVGTEAFF
TGTGCCACCAGAGGAGTAGGCACTGAAGCTTTCTTT
>-|TRBV5-1|TRBJ2-1|TRBD1
CASSSGTGYGNEQFF
TGCGCCAGCAGCTCGGGGACAGGGTACGGCAATGAGCAGTTCTTC
>few|TRBV27|TRBJ2-7|TRBD1
CASSSQTQGVYEQYF
TGTGCCAGCAGTTCCCAGACCCAGGGGGTCTACGAGCAGTACTTC
>few|TRBV5-1|TRBJ2-3|-
CASSFQTGLIADTQYF
TGCGCCAGCAGCTTTCAAACGGGATTGATCGCAGATACGCAGTATTTT
>-|TRBV11-2|TRBJ2-2|TRBD2
CASSLGLAENTGELFF
TGTGCCAGCAGCTTAGGACTAGCTGAGAACACCGGGGAGCTGTTTTTT
>few|TRBV5-1|TRBJ2-3|-
CASSLAELGDTQYF
TGCGCCAGCAGCTTGGCCGAGCTGGGAGATACGCAGTATTTT
>-|TRBV3-1|TRBJ1-5|-
CASSQTYASNQPQHF
TGTGCCAGCTCCCAGACGTATGCTAGCAATCAGCCCCAGCATTTT
>few|TRBV6-1|TRBJ1-1|TRBD1
CASSDRQGREAFF
TGTGCCAGCAGTGATCGACAGGGTCGGGAAGCTTTCTTT
>-|TRBV5-1|TRBJ2-3|TRBD2
CASSLKTSGSTDTQYF
TGCGCCAGCAGCTTGAAGACTAGCGGTAGCACAGATACGCAGTATTTT
>few|TRBV27|TRBJ2-2|TRBD2
CASSEKAGVGTGELFF
TGTGCCAGCAGTGAAAAAGCGGGAGTCGGCACCGGGGAGCTGTTTTTT
>-|TRBV6-1|TRBJ2-5|-
CASSSLVVSKETQYF
TGTGCCAGCAGCAGCTTAGTTGTCAGTAAAGAGACCCAGTACTTC
>few|TRBV27|TRBJ2-1|TRBD1
CASSSLTGTGGNEQFF
TGTGCCAGCAGTTCCTTGACGGGGACAGGGGGCAATGAGCAGTTCTTC
>few|TRBV7-9|TRBJ1-2|-
CASSLGPSDYGYTF
TGTGCCAGCAGCTTAGGACCTAGCGACTATGGCTACACCTTC
>few|TRBV15|TRBJ2-7|-
CATSARQYSYEQYF
TGTGCCACCAGCGCCAGACAGTACTCCTACGAGCAGTACTTC
>-|TRBV27|TRBJ2-1|-
CASSLMRGHEQFF
TGTGCCAGCAGTTTAATGAGGGGCCATGAGCAGTTCTTC
>few|TRBV29-1|TRBJ1-2|TRBD1
CSVGRDRDGYTF
TGCAGCGTTGGCCGGGACAGGGATGGCTACACCTTC
>few|TRBV5-5|TRBJ1-2|-
CASSFGTYYGYTF
TGTGCCAGCAGCTTTGGGACCTACTATGGCTACACCTTC